Listed below are T cell receptor beta chains from one sample, sequenced in a study of identical twins. TCRdb independently ran MiXCR on the 5' RACE reads; one entry per CDR3 protein. The sample records 1.5 million to 2 million distinct CDR3 sequences, under 35% being singletons. Sequenced sample: cord blood. Every receptor here comes from a newborn girl in good health. Both conserved end residues are part of each CDR3. A D gene is named only where the DNA matches it firmly. Clone size appears in some rows only: once, few, many, or a class for an expanded clone.

J,D,size,V,DNA,CDR3
TRBJ2-7,.,.,TRBV12-3/TRBV12-4,TGTGCCAGCAGTTTACTTAAGCGGCCCTACGAGCAGTACTTC,CASSLLKRPYEQYF
TRBJ1-2,.,few,TRBV2,TGTGCCCAGGGGGGCTACACCTTC,CAQGGYTF
TRBJ1-2,TRBD1,few,TRBV14,TGTGCCAGCAGCCAAGCTCCGGGACAGCGCGTCTTTTCCTATGGCTACACCTTC,CASSQAPGQRVFSYGYTF
TRBJ2-5,.,many,TRBV9,TGTGCCAGCAGCGTAGGGTCCATTCAAGAGACCCAGTACTTC,CASSVGSIQETQYF
TRBJ1-5,TRBD1,.,TRBV20-1,TGCAGTGCTAGACGTACAGGGGGGGGCAATCAGCCCCAGCATTTT,CSARRTGGGNQPQHF
TRBJ1-6,TRBD1,.,TRBV5-1,TGCGCCAGCAGCAACGGACAGGAATATTCACCCCTCCACTTT,CASSNGQEYSPLHF
TRBJ1-4,.,few,TRBV6-5,TGTGCCAGCAGTTACGGACACGCCCGGCATGAAAAACTGTTTTTT,CASSYGHARHEKLFF
TRBJ2-5,.,.,TRBV2,TGTGCCAGCAATAATCGCTACTACAATGAGCAGTACTTC,CASNNRYYNEQYF
TRBJ2-3,.,.,TRBV2,TGTGCCAGCCCACGACCGGGTATAGATACGCAGTATTTT,CASPRPGIDTQYF
TRBJ2-4,.,.,TRBV20-1,TGCAGTGCTATCCCCGGGAAGCTAGCCAAAAACATTCAGTACTTC,CSAIPGKLAKNIQYF
TRBJ1-4,.,.,TRBV12-3/TRBV12-4,TGTGCCAGCAGTTTGACCCTTTTGCAACTGTTTTTT,CASSLTLLQLFF
TRBJ2-7,.,.,TRBV20-1,TGCAGTGCTATTCCGGGACACTCCTACGAGCAGTACTTC,CSAIPGHSYEQYF
TRBJ2-3,.,.,TRBV15,TGTGCCACCAGCAACGGGTTGAGTGGAGATACGCAGTATTTT,CATSNGLSGDTQYF
TRBJ2-7,TRBD1,.,TRBV3-1,TGTGCCAGCAGCCGAAGAGGGGGCCACGAGCAGTACTTC,CASSRRGGHEQYF
TRBJ2-1,.,.,TRBV5-1,TGCGCCAGCAGCTTGGGGCCCCAAGAGACCCAGTTCTTC,CASSLGPQETQFF
TRBJ2-1,.,.,TRBV7-2,TGTGCCAGCAGCGCCTCTAGAATTCACAATGAGCAGTTCTTC,CASSASRIHNEQFF
TRBJ1-1,TRBD1,.,TRBV12-3/TRBV12-4,TGTGCCAGCATTCAGGACAGGGGAAACACTGAAGCTTTCTTT,CASIQDRGNTEAFF
TRBJ2-3,TRBD2,.,TRBV5-4,TGTGCCAGCAGCCGCGGGGGAGGTAGACCAGATACGCAGTATTTT,CASSRGGGRPDTQYF
TRBJ2-3,TRBD1,few,TRBV7-2,TGTGCCAGCAGCTTGGGAAAGGGGGCGCTGAGGAGGTCAGATACGCAGTATTTT,CASSLGKGALRRSDTQYF
TRBJ2-1,.,few,TRBV2,TGTGCCAGCCCTGCGCCAGGGCGCACTGAGCAGTTCTTC,CASPAPGRTEQFF